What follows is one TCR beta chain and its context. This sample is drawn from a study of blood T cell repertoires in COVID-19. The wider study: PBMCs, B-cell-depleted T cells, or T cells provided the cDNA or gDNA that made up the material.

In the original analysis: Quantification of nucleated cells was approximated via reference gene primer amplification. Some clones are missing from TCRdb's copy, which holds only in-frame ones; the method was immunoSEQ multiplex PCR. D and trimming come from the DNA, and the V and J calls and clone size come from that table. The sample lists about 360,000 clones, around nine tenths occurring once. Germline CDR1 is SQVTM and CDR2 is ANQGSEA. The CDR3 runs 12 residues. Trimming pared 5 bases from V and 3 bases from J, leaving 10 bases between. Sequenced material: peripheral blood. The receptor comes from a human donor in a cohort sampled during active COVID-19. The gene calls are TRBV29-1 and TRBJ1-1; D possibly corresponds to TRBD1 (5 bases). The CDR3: CSVSRADTEAFF. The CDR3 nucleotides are TGCAGCGTTTCCAGGGCGGACACTGAAGCTTTCTTT.